This record concerns one TCR beta chain sequence. This sample is part of a study of blood T cell repertoires in COVID-19. Turning to the study itself: The United States, Italy and Spain were the sources of the acute and convalescent COVID-19 samples. From T cells, B-cell-depleted T cells, or PBMCs came the material, which was cDNA or gDNA.

The CDR3 sequence is 13 residues long. V lost 5 bases to trimming and J lost 3 bases; unmatched junction nucleotides: 3. The data were produced by immunoSEQ multiplex PCR, yet TCRdb's version contains in-frame clones alone and is incomplete. The sample shows approximately 250,000 clones, 75% to 90% of them seen only once. Clinical histories supplied by participants themselves formed the basis of cohort assignment. It was within 2 weeks before study entry that exposed participants met a COVID-19 case. This chain links TRBV12-3 or TRBV12-4 with TRBJ2-5; 7 bases line up with TRBD1. The receptor comes from a woman aged 40 to 50 who had been exposed to COVID-19. Specimen: PBMCs or T cells enriched from blood (not recorded which). The CDR3 protein is CASSLGTEETQYF. CDR3 DNA: TGTGCCAGCAGTCTTGGGACAGAAGAGACCCAGTACTTC.